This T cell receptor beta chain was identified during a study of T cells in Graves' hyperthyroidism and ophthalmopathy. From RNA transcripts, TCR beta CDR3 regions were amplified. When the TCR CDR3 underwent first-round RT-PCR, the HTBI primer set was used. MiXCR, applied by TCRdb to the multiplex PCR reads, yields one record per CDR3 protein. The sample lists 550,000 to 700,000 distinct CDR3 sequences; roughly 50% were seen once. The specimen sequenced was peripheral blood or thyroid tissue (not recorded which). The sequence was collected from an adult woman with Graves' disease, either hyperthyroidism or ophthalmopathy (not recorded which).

The CDR3 region is CSVKGTATYEQYF. The DNA for the CDR3 is TGCAGTGTTAAGGGGACAGCGACCTACGAGCAGTACTTC. The chain couples TRBV20-1 to TRBJ2-7; the match to TRBD1 covers 7 bases. With V trimmed by 7 bases and J by 2 bases, 8 bases remained unmatched. Germline CDR1 DFQATT, CDR2 SNEGSKA (reference sequence). The CDR3 covers 13 residues.